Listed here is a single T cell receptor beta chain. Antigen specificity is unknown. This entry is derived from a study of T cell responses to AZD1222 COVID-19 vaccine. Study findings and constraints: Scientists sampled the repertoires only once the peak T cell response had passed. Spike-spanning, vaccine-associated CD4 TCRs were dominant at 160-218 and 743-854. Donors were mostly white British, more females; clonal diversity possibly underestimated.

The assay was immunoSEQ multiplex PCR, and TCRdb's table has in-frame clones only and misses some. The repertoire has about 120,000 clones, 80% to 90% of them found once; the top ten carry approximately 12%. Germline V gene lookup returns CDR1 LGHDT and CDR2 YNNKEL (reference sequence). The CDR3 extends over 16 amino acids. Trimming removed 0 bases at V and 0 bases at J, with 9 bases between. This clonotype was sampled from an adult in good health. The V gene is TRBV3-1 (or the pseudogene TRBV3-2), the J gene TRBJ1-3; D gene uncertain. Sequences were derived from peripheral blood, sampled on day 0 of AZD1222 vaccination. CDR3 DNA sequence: TGTGCCAGCAGCCAAGACGGCAGGAGCTCTGGAAACACCATATATTTT. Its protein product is CASSQDGRSSGNTIYF.